The 21 T cell receptor beta chains reported below all come from one sample, sequenced in a study of shared clonotypes between healthy human individuals. Profiled with immunoSEQ multiplex PCR; TCRdb holds only in-frame clones, not every one. The profile covers 2 million to 2.5 million clones, with approximately 94% appearing a single time and roughly 0.13% taken by the ten largest. The sample consisted of naive CD4+ T cells sorted from blood. Subset denoted: CD45RA+ positively selected. The receptors stem from a man aged 18 to 30 in good health.

In DNA form, the CDR3 reads TGTGCCAGCTCACCACCTAACGGTTACAATGAGCAGTTCTTC. Its translation is CASSPPNGYNEQFF. The rearrangement links TRBV18 to TRBJ2-1; D remains ambiguous. Germline-derived CDR1 and CDR2 are KGHSH and LQKENI. There are 14 residues in the CDR3. The V end was cut by 0 bases, the J end by 4 bases, with 7 bases between.

The chain recombines TRBV4-3 with TRBJ2-3, with D perhaps matching TRBD1 or TRBD2 (7 bases each). This CDR3 comprises 15 residues. CDR1 LGHNA and CDR2 YSLEER come from the germline V gene. V gave up 0 bases and J gave up 7 bases, with 14 bases separating them. The CDR3 region has the DNA TGCGCCAGCAGCCAAGACAGGGGGGGAGGGTATACGCAGTATTTT. Protein product: CASSQDRGGGYTQYF.

V gene TRBV6-1 combines with J gene TRBJ2-1; 9 bases line up with TRBD2. CDR3 length equals 15 residues. The junction had 6 bases not matched to a gene; V was cut back by 6 bases and J by 3 bases. Germline lookup yields CDR1 MNHNS and CDR2 SASEGT. CDR3 sequence (DNA): TGTGCCAGCAGCCGAAGCGGGGGGCACTACAATGAGCAGTTCTTC. It encodes CASSRSGGHYNEQFF.

This chain uses TRBV7-9 with TRBJ1-1, with D tentatively TRBD1 (5 bases). The CDR3 sequence is 15 residues long. Germline CDR1 is SEHNR and CDR2 is FQNEAQ (reference sequence). With 4 bases removed from V and 1 base from J, the gap between germline ends came to 13 bases. The CDR3 nucleotides are TGTGCCAGCAGCTCCCTAAAAGGGGCGAACACTGAAGCTTTCTTT. Translating it yields CASSSLKGANTEAFF.

CDR3 nucleotide sequence: TGCGCCAGCAGCTTGATCCAGGGAACCTACGAGCAGTACTTC. This sequence encodes CASSLIQGTYEQYF. The V and J genes are TRBV5-1 and TRBJ2-7; a weak D match, TRBD1 (5 bases). The CDR3 sequence is 14 residues long. Looked up from germline, CDR1 is SGHRS and CDR2 is YFSETQ. Trimming pared 1 base from V and 2 bases from J, leaving 10 bases between. Using reference TRBV5-1 and TRBJ2-7 for the parts outside the CDR3, the full variable domain is KAGVTQTPRYLIKTRGQQVTLSCSPISGHRSVSWYQQTPGQGLQFLFEYFSETQRNKGNFPGRFSGRQFSNSRSEMNVSTLELGDSALYLCASSLIQGTYEQYFGPGTRLTVT.

This chain connects TRBV12-5 to TRBJ2-5, with 8 nucleotides matching TRBD2. The CDR3 length is 14 residues. The V and J ends lost 6 bases and 2 bases, in that order; junction bases with no gene match: 5. CDR1 LGHNT and CDR2 FRNRAP come from the germline V gene. CDR3 residues: CASGLSGGQETQYF. CDR3 DNA sequence: TGTGCTAGTGGCCTAAGCGGGGGACAAGAGACCCAGTACTTC.

The V gene is TRBV2, the J gene TRBJ1-1; 11 bases line up with TRBD1. The CDR3 has 12 amino acids. Trimming at V came to 8 bases and at J to 9 bases, leaving 5 bases not matched to a gene. Germline V gene data show CDR1 as SNHLY and CDR2 as FYNNEI. Here the CDR3 reads CASLGQGGKAFF. The CDR3 bases are TGTGCCAGCTTGGGACAGGGGGGTAAAGCTTTCTTT. Complete variable domain (other parts from reference TRBV2 and TRBJ1-1): EPEVTQTPSHQVTQMGQEVILRCVPISNHLYFYWYRQILGQKVEFLVSFYNNEISEKSEIFDDQFSVERPDGSNFTLKIRSTKLEDSAMYFCASLGQGGKAFFGQGTRLTVV.

This clone came up once. Other nucleotide sequences from this sample produce the same CDR3. The rearrangement joins TRBV18 to TRBJ1-1; D is unresolved. Trimming pared 3 bases from V and 1 base from J, leaving 9 bases between. Germline V gene sequence: CDR1 KGHSH, CDR2 LQKENI. CDR3 length: 14 residues. CDR3 protein: CASSPVRGNTEAFF. The CDR3 coding sequence is TGTGCCAGCTCACCTGTAAGAGGGAACACTGAAGCTTTCTTT.

This clone was seen just once. This chain joins TRBV5-1 and TRBJ2-3, with D tentatively TRBD2 (5 bases). CDR3 length equals 17 residues. Germline CDR1 is SGHRS and CDR2 is YFSETQ. Trimming left V 4 bases short and J 5 bases short, with 23 bases between. This chain's CDR3 is CASSKRENMIQGDTQYF. CDR3 nucleotide sequence: TGCGCCAGCAGCAAACGGGAAAATATGATTCAAGGAGATACGCAGTATTTT.

V and J are TRBV30 and TRBJ2-5; D possibly matches TRBD1 or TRBD2 (5 bases each). Germline V gene lookup returns CDR1 GTSNPN and CDR2 SVGIG (reference sequence). V was pared by 0 bases and J by 5 bases, with 34 bases between. This CDR3 has 21 residues. The CDR3 region is CAWSVQPIFFGAGSGGETQYF. The CDR3 DNA reads as TGTGCCTGGAGTGTACAGCCTATATTTTTCGGGGCAGGATCGGGCGGGGAGACCCAGTACTTC.

The chain uses TRBV2 and TRBJ1-6, with D tentatively TRBD1 (6 bases). The CDR3 runs to 14 residues. Per germline, CDR1 SNHLY and CDR2 FYNNEI. The V gene lost 2 bases and the J gene lost 6 bases, with 8 bases spanning the gap. CDR3: CASSELGANSPLHF. CDR3 bases: TGTGCCAGCAGTGAATTGGGGGCTAATTCACCCCTCCACTTT.

This rearrangement joins TRBV30 to TRBJ2-2, with TRBD1 as a possible D gene (5 bases). V gave up 5 bases and J gave up 6 bases, with 13 bases separating them. The CDR3 contains 13 residues. The V gene's germline CDR1 is GTSNPN and CDR2 SVGIG (reference sequence). The DNA for the CDR3 is TGTGCCTGGCGGCAGGGTACCCCCGGGGAGCTGTTTTTT. Translation: CAWRQGTPGELFF.

This rearrangement joins TRBV5-1 to TRBJ2-1; TRBD2 aligns across 10 bases. The CDR3 covers 14 residues. Germline CDR1 is SGHRS and CDR2 is YFSETQ. The J segment lost 7 bases and the V segment lost 4 bases, leaving 5 bases of the junction unmatched. The CDR3, as DNA: TGCGCCAGCAGCCTAGGACTAGCGGTTAATGAGCAGTTCTTC. Its translation: CASSLGLAVNEQFF.

CDR3 nucleotide sequence: TGCGCCAGCTCGACCGGGGAAGAGACCCAGTACTTC. The encoded protein is CASSTGEETQYF. The chain uses TRBV23-1 and TRBJ2-5; possible D gene TRBD2, 5 bases. TRBV23-1 is an open reading frame whose function is uncertain. The CDR3 has 12 residues. The V and J ends lost 8 bases and 3 bases respectively, with 10 bases between them.

This clone was seen just once. This chain links TRBV28 with TRBJ2-7, with 11 nucleotides matching TRBD1. CDR1 MDHEN and CDR2 SYDVKM come from the germline V gene. CDR3 length equals 15 residues. Trimming at V came to 5 bases and at J to 5 bases, leaving 8 bases not matched to a gene. In DNA, the CDR3 is TGTGCCAGCAGTCGGACAGGGGGCGATAGGAACGAGCAGTACTTC. Translating it yields CASSRTGGDRNEQYF.

The V call is TRBV7-2, the J call TRBJ2-7; TRBD2 aligns across 12 bases. The V and J ends lost 3 bases and 3 bases, in that order; junction bases with no gene match: 12. CDR1 SGHTA and CDR2 FQGNSA come from the germline V gene. CDR3 size: 18 residues. CDR3: CASSFQSSGRATDYEQYF. The DNA of the CDR3 is TGTGCCAGCAGCTTTCAATCTAGCGGGAGGGCAACGGACTACGAGCAGTACTTC.

V and J are TRBV11-2 and TRBJ1-2; possibly TRBD1 for D (5 bases). Germline V lookup: CDR1 SGHAT, CDR2 FQNNGV. Trimming pared 3 bases from V and 1 base from J, leaving 15 bases between. The CDR3 runs 16 residues. The CDR3 region has the DNA TGTGCCAGCAGCTTCCTTCAGGGCAGCCGTAACTATGGCTACACCTTC. Its translation: CASSFLQGSRNYGYTF.

The gene calls are TRBV14 and TRBJ1-1; D is possibly TRBD1 (5 bases). The CDR3 is 16 residues long. V gave up 4 bases and J gave up 3 bases, with 18 bases separating them. CDR1 is SGHDN and CDR2 is FVKESK in the germline V gene. The CDR3 reads CASSPLGSGRDTEAFF. The CDR3 DNA reads as TGTGCCAGCAGCCCTCTAGGTTCAGGGAGGGACACTGAAGCTTTCTTT.

The V and J genes are TRBV19 and TRBJ1-5; TRBD1 might be the D (6 bases). The V gene's germline CDR1 is LNHDA and CDR2 SQIVND (reference sequence). V lost 4 bases and J lost 0, with 13 bases in between. The CDR3 totals 16 residues. CDR3 coding DNA: TGTGCCAGTAGTAGCCTCGGGACAATTAGCAATCAGCCCCAGCATTTT. Protein sequence: CASSSLGTISNQPQHF.

The chain joins TRBV11-2 to TRBJ1-5, with 7 bases aligning to TRBD1. Germline assignment: CDR1 SGHAT and CDR2 FQNNGV. The V gene end was trimmed by 1 base and the J gene end by 4 bases; junction bases not matched to a gene: 7. The CDR3 sequence is 16 residues long. CDR3 residues: CASSLGTGALNQPQHF. Here the CDR3 DNA reads TGTGCCAGCAGCTTAGGGACAGGCGCTTTAAATCAGCCCCAGCATTTT.

About this clone itself: This specimen includes other DNA sequences encoding the same CDR3. The gene calls are TRBV9 and TRBJ1-1; tentative D call: TRBD1 (6 bases). CDR1 is SGDLS, CDR2 YYNGEE, per germline. Deletions cut 2 bases from V and 4 bases from J, with 9 bases between. The CDR3 contains 13 residues. This CDR3 is CASSVTGFTEAFF. In DNA form, the CDR3 reads TGTGCCAGCAGCGTCACAGGGTTCACTGAAGCTTTCTTT.